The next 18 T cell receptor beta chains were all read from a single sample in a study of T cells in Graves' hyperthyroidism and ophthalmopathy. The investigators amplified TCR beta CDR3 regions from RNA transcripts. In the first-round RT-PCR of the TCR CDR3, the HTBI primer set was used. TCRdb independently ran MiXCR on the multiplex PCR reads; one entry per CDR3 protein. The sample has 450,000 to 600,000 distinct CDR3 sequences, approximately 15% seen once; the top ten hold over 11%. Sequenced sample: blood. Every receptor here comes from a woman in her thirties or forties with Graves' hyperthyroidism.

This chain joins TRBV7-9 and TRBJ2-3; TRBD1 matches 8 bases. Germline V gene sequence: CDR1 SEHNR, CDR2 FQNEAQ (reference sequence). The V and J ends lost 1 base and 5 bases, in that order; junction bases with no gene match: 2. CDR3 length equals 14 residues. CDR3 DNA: TGTGCCAGCAGCTTAGGGACAGGGAAAGATACGCAGTATTTT. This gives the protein CASSLGTGKDTQYF.

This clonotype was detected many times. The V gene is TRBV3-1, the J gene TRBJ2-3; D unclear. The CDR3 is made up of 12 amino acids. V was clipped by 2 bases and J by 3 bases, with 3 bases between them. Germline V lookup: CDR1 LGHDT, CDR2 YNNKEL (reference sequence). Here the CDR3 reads CASSQRTDTQYF. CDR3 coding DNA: TGTGCCAGCAGCCAACGGACAGATACGCAGTATTTT.

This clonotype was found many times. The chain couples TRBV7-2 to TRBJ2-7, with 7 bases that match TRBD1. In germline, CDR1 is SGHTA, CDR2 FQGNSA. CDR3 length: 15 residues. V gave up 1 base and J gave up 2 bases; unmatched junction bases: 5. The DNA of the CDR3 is TGTGCCAGCAGCTTAGACACGACAGGGACCTACGAGCAGTACTTC. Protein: CASSLDTTGTYEQYF.

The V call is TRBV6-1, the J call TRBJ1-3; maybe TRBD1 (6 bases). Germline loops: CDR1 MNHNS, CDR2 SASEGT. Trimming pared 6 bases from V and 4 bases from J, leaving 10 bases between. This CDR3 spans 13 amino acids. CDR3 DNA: TGTGCCAGCAGAAACCAGGGGGGAAACACCATATATTTT. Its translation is CASRNQGGNTIYF.

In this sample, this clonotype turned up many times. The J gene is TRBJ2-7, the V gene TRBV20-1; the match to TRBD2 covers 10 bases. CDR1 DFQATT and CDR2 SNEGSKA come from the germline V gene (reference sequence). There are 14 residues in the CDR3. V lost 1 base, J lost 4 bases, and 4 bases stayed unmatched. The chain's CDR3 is CSARAGTSAYEQYF. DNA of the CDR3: TGCAGTGCTAGAGCCGGGACTAGCGCTTACGAGCAGTACTTC.

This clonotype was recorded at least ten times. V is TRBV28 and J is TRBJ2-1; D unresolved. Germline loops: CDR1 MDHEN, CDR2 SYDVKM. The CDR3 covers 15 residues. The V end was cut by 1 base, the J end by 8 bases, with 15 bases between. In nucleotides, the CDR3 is TGTGCCAGCAGTTTATCCCCTACAGATGGGGATGAGCAGTTCTTC. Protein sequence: CASSLSPTDGDEQFF.

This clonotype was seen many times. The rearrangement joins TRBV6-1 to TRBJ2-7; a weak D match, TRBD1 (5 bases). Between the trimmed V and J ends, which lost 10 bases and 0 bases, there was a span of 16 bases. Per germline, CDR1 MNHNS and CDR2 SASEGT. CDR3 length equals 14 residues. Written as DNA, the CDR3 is TGTGCCATCTCTCAGGGAAGGAGCTCCTACGAGCAGTACTTC. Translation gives CAISQGRSSYEQYF.

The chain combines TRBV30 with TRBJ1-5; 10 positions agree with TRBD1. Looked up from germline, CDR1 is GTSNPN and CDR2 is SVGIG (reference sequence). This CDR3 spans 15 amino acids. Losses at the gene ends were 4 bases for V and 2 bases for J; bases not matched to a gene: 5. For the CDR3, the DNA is TGTGCCTGGACAGCCGGGACAGGGGGCAATCAGCCCCAGCATTTT. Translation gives CAWTAGTGGNQPQHF.

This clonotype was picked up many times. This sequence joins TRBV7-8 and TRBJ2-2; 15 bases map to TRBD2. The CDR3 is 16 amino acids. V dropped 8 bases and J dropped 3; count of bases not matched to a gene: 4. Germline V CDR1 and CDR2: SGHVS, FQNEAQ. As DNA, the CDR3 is TGTGCCAGCGGGACTAGCGGGAGGTCAGACACCGGGGAGCTGTTTTTT. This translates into CASGTSGRSDTGELFF.

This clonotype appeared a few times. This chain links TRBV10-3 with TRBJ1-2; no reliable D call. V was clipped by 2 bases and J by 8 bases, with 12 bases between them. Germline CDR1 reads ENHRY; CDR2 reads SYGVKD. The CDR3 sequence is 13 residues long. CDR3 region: CAISEVLVGGYTF. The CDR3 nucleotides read TGTGCCATCAGTGAGGTACTTGTTGGAGGCTACACCTTC.

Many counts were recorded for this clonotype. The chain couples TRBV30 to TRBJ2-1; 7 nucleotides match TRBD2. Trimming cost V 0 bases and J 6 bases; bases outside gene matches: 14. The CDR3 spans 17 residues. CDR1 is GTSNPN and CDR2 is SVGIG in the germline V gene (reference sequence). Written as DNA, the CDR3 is TGTGCCTGGAGTGTAAGGACTAGTACCAACTGGCCCAATGAGCAGTTCTTC. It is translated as CAWSVRTSTNWPNEQFF.

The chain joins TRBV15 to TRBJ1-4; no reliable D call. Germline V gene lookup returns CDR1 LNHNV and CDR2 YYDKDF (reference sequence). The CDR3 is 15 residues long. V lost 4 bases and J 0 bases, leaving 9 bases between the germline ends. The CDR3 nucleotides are TGTGCCACCAGCATAAACATTGCAACTAATGAAAAACTGTTTTTT. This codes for CATSINIATNEKLFF.

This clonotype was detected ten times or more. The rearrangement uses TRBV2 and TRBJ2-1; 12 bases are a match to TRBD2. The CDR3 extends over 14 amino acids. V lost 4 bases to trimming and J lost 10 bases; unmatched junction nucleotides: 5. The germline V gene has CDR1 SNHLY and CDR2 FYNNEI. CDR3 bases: TGTGCCAGCAGTGTAGGACTAGCGGGACGGGAGCAGTTCTTC. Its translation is CASSVGLAGREQFF.

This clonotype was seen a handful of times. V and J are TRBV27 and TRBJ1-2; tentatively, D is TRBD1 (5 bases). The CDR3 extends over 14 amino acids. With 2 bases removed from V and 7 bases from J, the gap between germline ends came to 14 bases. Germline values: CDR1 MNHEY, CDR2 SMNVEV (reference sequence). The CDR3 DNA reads TGTGCCAGCAGTTTACGGCAGGGAAACGGTGGCTACACCTTC. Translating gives CASSLRQGNGGYTF.

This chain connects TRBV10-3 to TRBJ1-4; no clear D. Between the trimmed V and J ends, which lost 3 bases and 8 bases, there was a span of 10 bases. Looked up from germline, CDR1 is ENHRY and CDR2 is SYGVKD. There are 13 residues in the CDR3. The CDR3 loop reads CAISDIMGEKLFF. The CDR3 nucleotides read TGTGCCATCAGTGATATTATGGGGGAAAAACTGTTTTTT.

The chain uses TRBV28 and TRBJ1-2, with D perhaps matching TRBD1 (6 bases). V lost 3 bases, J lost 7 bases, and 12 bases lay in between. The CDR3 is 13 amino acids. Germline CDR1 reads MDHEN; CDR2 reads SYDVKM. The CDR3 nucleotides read TGTGCCAGCAGTTTGTCCCGAGGGGGTGGCTACACCTTC. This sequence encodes CASSLSRGGGYTF.

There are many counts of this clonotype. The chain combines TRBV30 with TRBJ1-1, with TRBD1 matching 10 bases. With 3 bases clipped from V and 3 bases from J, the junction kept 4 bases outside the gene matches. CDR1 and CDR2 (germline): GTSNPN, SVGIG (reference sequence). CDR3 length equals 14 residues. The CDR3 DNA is TGTGCCTGGAGGTGGACAGGGGGGGACACTGAAGCTTTCTTT. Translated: CAWRWTGGDTEAFF.

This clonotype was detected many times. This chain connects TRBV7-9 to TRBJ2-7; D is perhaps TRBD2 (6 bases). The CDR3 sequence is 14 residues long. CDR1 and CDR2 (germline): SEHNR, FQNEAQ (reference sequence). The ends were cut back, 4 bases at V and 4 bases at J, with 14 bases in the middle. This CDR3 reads CASSSGTGTYEQYF. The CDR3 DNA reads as TGTGCCAGCAGCTCGGGGACTGGAACTTACGAGCAGTACTTC.